Below, 22 T cell receptor beta chains from the same sample are listed, as sequenced in a study of PD-L1 blockade in urothelial cancer. The method was immunoSEQ multiplex PCR; TCRdb's version includes in-frame clones alone and lacks a portion of them. The sample includes about 91,000 clones, less than 90% of them seen just once. This sample's time point: peripheral blood 6 weeks after treatment start. Sequencing used PBMCs, obtained around atezolizumab (anti-PD-L1) treatment. Receptor source: a man in his 70s with urothelial cancer.

The V and J genes are TRBV13 and TRBJ2-6, with D perhaps TRBD1 (5 bases). The CDR3 contains 14 residues. V was clipped by 5 bases and J by 4 bases, with 9 bases between them. CDR1 PRHDT and CDR2 FYEKMQ come from the germline V gene (reference sequence). The CDR3 DNA sequence: TGTGCCAGCAGCCCTAAGGGGGGGGCCAACGTCCTGACTTTC. Amino acid sequence: CASSPKGGANVLTF.

The chain uses TRBV19 and TRBJ1-1, with 7 bases matching TRBD1. Germline assignment: CDR1 LNHDA and CDR2 SQIVND (reference sequence). V was pared by 3 bases and J by 4 bases, with 5 bases of the junction left unmatched. The CDR3 sequence is 14 residues long. The CDR3 nucleotides read TGTGCCAGTAGTATGGGCAGGGGGACCACTGAAGCTTTCTTT. It translates to CASSMGRGTTEAFF.

V and J are TRBV7-6 and TRBJ1-5, with a tentative D call TRBD1 (6 bases). Trimming stripped 1 base from V and 7 bases from J, with 11 bases between. This CDR3 has 14 residues. Germline V CDR1 and CDR2: SGHVS, FNYEAQ. CDR3 region: CASSLEGVNQPQHF. The CDR3 bases are TGTGCCAGCAGCTTAGAGGGGGTTAACCAGCCCCAGCATTTT.

The rearrangement uses TRBV29-1 and TRBJ1-2; 7 bases are shared with TRBD1. Germline V lookup: CDR1 SQVTM, CDR2 ANQGSEA. CDR3 length: 12 amino acids. V was pared by 3 bases and J by 5 bases, with 3 bases of the junction left unmatched. CDR3 sequence: CSVEMTGYGYTF. DNA for the CDR3: TGCAGCGTTGAGATGACAGGGTATGGCTACACCTTC.

V is TRBV5-4 and J is TRBJ2-5; TRBD1 agrees at 7 bases. This CDR3 has 14 residues. V lost 4 bases, J lost 2 bases, and 5 bases stayed unmatched. Germline-derived CDR1 and CDR2 are SGHNT and YYREEE (reference sequence). The DNA for the CDR3 is TGTGCCAGCAGCACGGGACAGCGACAAGAGACCCAGTACTTC. Translating it yields CASSTGQRQETQYF.

The chain is built from TRBV28 and TRBJ1-5; TRBD1 aligns across 8 bases. Trimming removed 6 bases from V and 5 bases from J; junction bases left unmatched: 9. CDR3 length equals 15 residues. The germline CDR1 and CDR2 sequences are MDHEN and SYDVKM. CDR3 DNA: TGTGCCAGCAGCCGAGACAGGGGAGGCGATCAGCCCCAGCATTTT. It translates to CASSRDRGGDQPQHF.

CDR3 in DNA: TGTGCCAGCAGCCAAGTACAGGGGCGTACTGAAGCTTTCTTT. Translated, it gives CASSQVQGRTEAFF. The chain combines TRBV14 with TRBJ1-1, with 7 nucleotides matching TRBD1. J was trimmed by 5 bases and V by 1 base; bases with no gene match: 4. Germline V gives CDR1 SGHDN, CDR2 FVKESK. The CDR3 has 14 amino acids.

In nucleotides, the CDR3 is TGTGCCAGCAGCTTGGACCGCGGAAGGAGCAATCAGCCCCAGCATTTT. Its translation: CASSLDRGRSNQPQHF. The chain recombines TRBV5-6 with TRBJ1-5, with no clear D. Trimming cost V 0 bases and J 1 base, with 11 bases left between them. Germline lookup yields CDR1 SGHDT and CDR2 YYEEEE. This CDR3 contains 16 residues.

The chain joins TRBV5-1 to TRBJ2-1, with D uncertain. The CDR3 consists of 13 residues. Germline V gene sequence: CDR1 SGHRS, CDR2 YFSETQ. The V end lost 1 base, the J end lost 7 bases, and 9 bases lay between the germline ends. The DNA for the CDR3 is TGCGCCAGCAGCTTGAGAGGCGGAAATGAGCAGTTCTTC. Translating gives CASSLRGGNEQFF.

On this clone itself: At one end, the junction sequence differs from germline, possibly due to a read error. J is TRBJ1-5 and V is TRBV12-5, with D perhaps matching TRBD1 (5 bases). The CDR3 spans 14 residues. Looked up from germline, CDR1 is LGHNT and CDR2 is FRNRAP. Here the CDR3 DNA reads TGTGCTAGTGCCCCGGGACTGGGAAATCGGCCCCAGCATTTT. Its translation: CASAPGLGNRPQHF.

This chain joins TRBV5-1 and TRBJ2-3; 7 bases line up with TRBD2. The CDR3 spans 15 residues. The germline V gene has CDR1 SGHRS and CDR2 YFSETQ. V lost 4 bases and J lost 2; bases outside the gene matches: 7. CDR3 in amino acids: CASSPPGLSTDTQYF. CDR3 in DNA: TGCGCCAGCAGCCCTCCGGGACTATCCACAGATACGCAGTATTTT.

The sample holds a few counts of this clone. The V call is TRBV6-6, the J call TRBJ1-1; unclear D gene. Germline loops: CDR1 MNHNY, CDR2 SVGAGI (reference sequence). V gave up 4 bases and J gave up 1 base, with 10 bases separating them. This CDR3 is built from 14 residues. The CDR3 sequence is CASSSLPGNTEAFF. The CDR3 DNA reads as TGTGCCAGCAGTTCACTGCCCGGGAACACTGAAGCTTTCTTT.

The chain couples TRBV7-2 to TRBJ2-1; no firm D call. CDR1 is SGHTA, CDR2 FQGNSA, per germline. Trimming left V 3 bases short and J 4 bases short, with 13 bases between. This CDR3 has 15 amino acids. The CDR3 here is CASSFYVGSYNEQFF. As DNA, the CDR3 is TGTGCCAGCAGCTTTTATGTCGGGTCGTACAATGAGCAGTTCTTC.

The chain couples TRBV29-1 to TRBJ2-1; the D is unclear. The CDR3 totals 11 residues. Germline V gives CDR1 SQVTM, CDR2 ANQGSEA. V shed 3 bases and J shed 8 bases, with 8 bases lying between them. The CDR3 bases are TGCAGCGTTGATAATCGGGATGAGCAGTTCTTC. It translates to CSVDNRDEQFF.

This chain connects TRBV19 to TRBJ2-2; 8 nucleotides agree with TRBD1. CDR3 length equals 15 residues. Germline V gives CDR1 LNHDA, CDR2 SQIVND (reference sequence). Trimming at V came to 7 bases and at J to 2 bases, leaving 6 bases not matched to a gene. CDR3 DNA sequence: TGTGCCAGTACCGGGACAGGACTAAACACCGGGGAGCTGTTTTTT. Protein sequence: CASTGTGLNTGELFF.

The chain recombines TRBV2 with TRBJ2-7, with 9 bases aligning to TRBD1. The germline gives CDR1 SNHLY, CDR2 FYNNEI. Germline trimming cut 10 bases from V and 3 bases from J; bases unmatched to any gene: 10. This CDR3 comprises 14 residues. In DNA, the CDR3 is TGTGCCACCGCAGCAGGGACAGGGATCTACGAGCAGTACTTC. Its translation: CATAAGTGIYEQYF. Drawing the rest from reference TRBV2 and TRBJ2-7, the complete variable domain is EPEVTQTPSHQVTQMGQEVILRCVPISNHLYFYWYRQILGQKVEFLVSFYNNEISEKSEIFDDQFSVERPDGSNFTLKIRSTKLEDSAMYFCATAAGTGIYEQYFGPGTRLTVT.

The genes are TRBV18 and TRBJ2-2, with 10 nucleotides matching TRBD2. This CDR3 contains 18 residues. V was pared by 2 bases and J by 3 bases, with 9 bases of the junction left unmatched. Germline CDR1 reads KGHSH; CDR2 reads LQKENI. The CDR3 loop is CASSPRIAGGRDTGELFF. CDR3 sequence (DNA): TGTGCCAGCTCACCAAGGATAGCGGGAGGACGTGACACCGGGGAGCTGTTTTTT.

J is TRBJ1-2 and V is TRBV7-8; tentatively, D is TRBD1 (5 bases). Per germline, CDR1 SGHVS and CDR2 FQNEAQ. The V end lost 2 bases, the J end lost 14 bases, and 18 bases lay between the germline ends. The CDR3 consists of 13 residues. The CDR3 spells CASSLRRGAYQTF. The CDR3 nucleotides read TGTGCCAGCAGCTTAAGGAGGGGCGCGTATCAGACCTTC. The full variable domain, rest sourced from reference TRBV7-8 and TRBJ1-2, is GAGVSQSPRYKVAKRGQDVALRCDPISGHVSLFWYQQALGQGPEFLTYFQNEAQLDKSGLPSDRFFAERPEGSVSTLKIQRTQQEDSAVYLCASSLRRGAYQTFGSGTRLTVV.

V gene TRBV19 combines with J gene TRBJ2-1; 8 bases agree with TRBD1. Germline-derived CDR1 and CDR2 are LNHDA and SQIVND (reference sequence). V gave up 5 bases and J gave up 6 bases; unmatched junction bases: 6. The CDR3 consists of 14 residues. For the CDR3, the DNA is TGTGCCAGTAGTTTATCGACAGGGGTCAATGAGCAGTTCTTC. This codes for CASSLSTGVNEQFF.

The chain uses TRBV9 and TRBJ2-7; 10 bases line up with TRBD1. This CDR3 has 14 residues. The germline V gene encodes CDR1 SGDLS and CDR2 YYNGEE. The V gene end was trimmed by 5 bases and the J gene end by 2 bases; junction bases not matched to a gene: 4. The CDR3 is CASSVGQGTYEQYF. The CDR3 coding sequence is TGTGCCAGCAGTGTGGGACAGGGGACCTACGAGCAGTACTTC.

This rearrangement joins TRBV7-3 to TRBJ2-5; the match to TRBD2 covers 9 bases. Germline V CDR1 and CDR2: SGHTA, FQGTGA. Unmatched junction bases numbered 6, after V lost 5 bases and J lost 5 bases. The CDR3 spans 14 residues. DNA of the CDR3: TGTGCCAGCAGCCAGGGACTAGCCCACGAGACCCAGTACTTC. This encodes CASSQGLAHETQYF.

The chain employs TRBV29-1 and TRBJ2-5; TRBD2 agrees at 8 bases. CDR3 length: 13 amino acids. J lost 4 bases, V lost 7 bases, and 8 bases had no gene match. The germline CDR1 and CDR2 sequences are SQVTM and ANQGSEA. The CDR3, as DNA: TGCAGCGCGGCCCCGGGGGGGGCAGAGACCCAGTACTTC. This translates into CSAAPGGAETQYF.